This T cell receptor beta chain originates from a study of blood T cell repertoires in COVID-19. Study-level background: The origin of the acute and convalescent COVID-19 samples was the United States, Italy and Spain. In each case, the material was cDNA or gDNA derived from T cells, B-cell-depleted T cells, or PBMCs.

The CDR3 spans 17 residues. Deletions cut 0 bases from V and 2 bases from J, with 14 bases between. Germline V gene lookup returns CDR1 SGHDN and CDR2 FVKESK. Per the original data handling: Using reference gene primer amplification, nucleated cell counts were estimated. Assay: immunoSEQ multiplex PCR; the TCRdb copy retains only in-frame clones and omits some. Clonal size and the V and J genes are those of that table, whereas D and trimming came from the DNA. The profile shows 60,000 to 65,000 clones, approximately 81% of them singletons. Seattle enrolled patients during active infection and tracked them longitudinally.

The V call is TRBV14, the J call TRBJ1-3; D may be TRBD1 (5 bases). Sequencing used peripheral blood. The receptor comes from a man aged 55 to 69 with COVID-19, enrolled during active disease. The CDR3 sequence is CASSQDRISDTGNTIYF. As DNA, the CDR3 is TGTGCCAGCAGCCAAGACAGGATCTCGGACACTGGAAACACCATATATTTT. The full variable domain, rest sourced from reference TRBV14 and TRBJ1-3, is EAGVTQFPSHSVIEKGQTVTLRCDPISGHDNLYWYRRVMGKEIKFLLHFVKESKQDESGMPNNRFLAERTGGTYSTLKVQPAELEDSGVYFCASSQDRISDTGNTIYFGEGSWLTVV.